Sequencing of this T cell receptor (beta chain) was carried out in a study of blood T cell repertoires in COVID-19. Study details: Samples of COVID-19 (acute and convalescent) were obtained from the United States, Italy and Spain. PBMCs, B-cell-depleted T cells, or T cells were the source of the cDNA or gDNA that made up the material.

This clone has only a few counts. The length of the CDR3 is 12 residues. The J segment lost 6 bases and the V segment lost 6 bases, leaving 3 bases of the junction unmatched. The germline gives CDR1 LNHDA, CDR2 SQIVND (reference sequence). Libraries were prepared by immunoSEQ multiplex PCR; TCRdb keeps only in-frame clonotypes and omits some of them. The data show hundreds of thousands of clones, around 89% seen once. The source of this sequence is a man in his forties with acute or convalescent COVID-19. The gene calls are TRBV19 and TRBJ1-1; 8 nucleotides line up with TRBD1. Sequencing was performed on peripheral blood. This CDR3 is CASRRDRSEAFF. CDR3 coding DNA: TGTGCCAGTAGACGGGACAGGTCTGAAGCTTTCTTT.